The 21 T cell receptor beta chains in this list originate from one sample, sequenced in a study of identical twins (dated by TCRdb to about 2016). The library was obtained by 5' RACE. Instrument used: Illumina HiSeq 2000. The public sequencing data were trimmed at Q25 with fastp and processed into clonotypes with MiXCR by TCRdb, which kept only in-frame beta chains. Every CDR3 protein is listed once, alongside the most common genes and DNA of its rows. This sample is represented by approximately 240,000 distinct CDR3 sequences; more than 13% of them were singletons. The ten largest clonotypes hold 8.8% of the sample. Sequenced material: memory (CD45RO+) T cells sorted from blood. Reading the label with the study, this specimen's cell subset or site is: CD45RO+ enriched T cells. The receptors shown here come from a woman younger than 30 in good health.

V is TRBV18 and J is TRBJ1-1; the D gene is possibly TRBD1 (5 bases). This CDR3 has 15 residues. The germline gives CDR1 KGHSH, CDR2 LQKENI. V gave up 6 bases and J gave up 1 base, with 15 bases separating them. The CDR3 reads CASSRDGGANTEAFF. The DNA for the CDR3 is TGTGCCAGCTCCCGGGACGGGGGAGCGAACACTGAAGCTTTCTTT.

The CDR3 loop is CASSLYVDTDTQYF. The CDR3 bases are TGCGCCAGCAGCTTGTACGTGGATACAGATACGCAGTATTTT. This rearrangement joins TRBV5-1 to TRBJ2-3; D not resolved. V was clipped by 1 base and J by 3 bases, with 9 bases between them. Germline V gives CDR1 SGHRS, CDR2 YFSETQ. The CDR3 spans 14 residues.

Ten or more counts support this clonotype. This chain joins TRBV20-1 and TRBJ1-1; D not certain. The germline CDR1 and CDR2 sequences are DFQATT and SNEGSKA (reference sequence). V was pared by 0 bases and J by 1 base, with 9 bases between. CDR3 length: 14 amino acids. The CDR3 sequence is CSAREPGSNTEAFF. The CDR3 coding sequence is TGCAGTGCTAGAGAGCCAGGCTCGAACACTGAAGCTTTCTTT.

This clonotype was picked up a small number of times. V usage is TRBV7-9 and J usage is TRBJ1-3, with 8 bases lining up with TRBD1. V gave up 4 bases and J gave up 8 bases; unmatched junction bases: 7. CDR3 length: 14 residues. Germline V gene sequence: CDR1 SEHNR, CDR2 FQNEAQ (reference sequence). CDR3 loop: CASSSGGQGHTIYF. CDR3 bases: TGTGCCAGCAGCTCAGGCGGACAGGGCCACACCATATATTTT.

This clonotype showed up just a few times. The chain has TRBV20-1 and TRBJ2-5, with TRBD2 identical over 12 bases. V gave up 6 bases and J gave up 5 bases; unmatched junction bases: 10. The germline V gene encodes CDR1 DFQATT and CDR2 SNEGSKA (reference sequence). The CDR3 length is 15 residues. This CDR3 reads CSAVNLAGGLETQYF. CDR3 DNA: TGCAGTGCGGTCAATCTAGCGGGGGGGTTGGAGACCCAGTACTTC.

The gene calls are TRBV2 and TRBJ2-1, with 9 nucleotides matching TRBD2. This CDR3 is 14 amino acids long. The V and J ends lost 6 bases and 9 bases, in that order; junction bases with no gene match: 9. Per germline, CDR1 SNHLY and CDR2 FYNNEI. The CDR3, as DNA: TGTGCCAGCAGGATGGGACTAGCTGGCGGTGAGCAGTTCTTC. Its protein product is CASRMGLAGGEQFF.

This clonotype has a handful of counts. The V and J genes are TRBV9 and TRBJ2-3; 7 nucleotides line up with TRBD2. The J segment lost 4 bases and the V segment lost 4 bases, leaving 9 bases of the junction unmatched. CDR1 SGDLS and CDR2 YYNGEE come from the germline V gene. The CDR3 has 15 amino acids. CDR3 nucleotide sequence: TGTGCCAGCAGCCCCGGGGGGAGGGCCCCAGATACGCAGTATTTT. This sequence encodes CASSPGGRAPDTQYF. The variable domain in full, completed from reference TRBV9 and TRBJ2-3, reads DSGVTQTPKHLITATGQRVTLRCSPRSGDLSVYWYQQSLDQGLQFLIQYYNGEERAKGNILERFSAQQFPDLHSELNLSSLELGDSALYFCASSPGGRAPDTQYFGPGTRLTVL.

This chain connects TRBV5-4 to TRBJ2-1, with D hard to call. The CDR3 runs 11 residues. Germline V gives CDR1 SGHNT, CDR2 YYREEE (reference sequence). V lost 0 bases, J lost 9 bases, and 4 bases lay in between. The CDR3 loop reads CASSLVTEQFF. The CDR3 region has the DNA TGTGCCAGCAGCTTGGTCACTGAGCAGTTCTTC.

V usage is TRBV6-5 and J usage is TRBJ2-7; D is possibly TRBD1 (6 bases). Germline V gene data show CDR1 as MNHEY and CDR2 as SVGAGI. The CDR3 covers 16 residues. The V gene lost 0 bases and the J gene lost 3 bases, with 15 bases spanning the gap. CDR3: CASSYSNRAELYEQYF. The CDR3 coding sequence is TGTGCCAGCAGTTACTCGAACAGGGCTGAACTCTACGAGCAGTACTTC.

This rearrangement joins TRBV2 to TRBJ1-5; D is ambiguous. The germline V and J ends were trimmed by 11 bases and 4 bases, with 15 bases remaining between them. The CDR3 runs to 13 residues. Germline-derived CDR1 and CDR2 are SNHLY and FYNNEI. The CDR3 bases are TGTGCCGGGCGTCAAGACGGTAATCAGCCCCAGCATTTT. This gives the protein CAGRQDGNQPQHF.

This chain joins TRBV20-1 and TRBJ2-7; D gene unclear. Per germline, CDR1 DFQATT and CDR2 SNEGSKA (reference sequence). The germline V and J ends were trimmed by 1 base and 0 bases, with 13 bases remaining between them. There are 15 residues in the CDR3. The CDR3 loop reads CSARVLGPFSYEQYF. The CDR3, as DNA: TGCAGTGCTAGAGTCCTCGGGCCTTTCTCCTACGAGCAGTACTTC.

This clonotype was detected many times. CDR3 coding DNA: TGTGCCAGCAGCCGTTCAGGGGTTCAGCCCCAGCATTTT. Protein: CASSRSGVQPQHF. The gene calls are TRBV6-1 and TRBJ1-5; TRBD1 is a possible D gene (6 bases). Per the germline V gene, CDR1 is MNHNS and CDR2 is SASEGT. V lost 6 bases and J lost 6, with 12 bases in between. This CDR3 has 13 residues.

The CDR3 coding sequence is TGTGCCAGTCATTTACGGGGGACCGGGGAGCTGTTTTTT. Translation: CASHLRGTGELFF. V and J are TRBV7-9 and TRBJ2-2, with D maybe TRBD2 (6 bases). Trimming cost V 9 bases and J 5 bases, with 13 bases left between them. CDR3 length equals 13 residues. The germline gives CDR1 SEHNR, CDR2 FQNEAQ (reference sequence).

The V call is TRBV6-1, the J call TRBJ1-3; D is undetermined. V lost 3 bases and J 3 bases, leaving 9 bases between the germline ends. The CDR3 spans 14 residues. Germline-derived CDR1 and CDR2 are MNHNS and SASEGT. The CDR3 DNA reads TGTGCCAGCAGTGAGGAGGTGAATGGAAACACCATATATTTT. Translated: CASSEEVNGNTIYF.

The chain employs TRBV29-1 and TRBJ1-1, with unresolved D. The CDR3 totals 12 residues. Germline-derived CDR1 and CDR2 are SQVTM and ANQGSEA. V was trimmed by 7 bases and J by 1 base, leaving 10 bases between them. The CDR3 DNA is TGCAGCGCCGGAAGTGAGAACACTGAAGCTTTCTTT. Translated, it gives CSAGSENTEAFF.

This clonotype was picked up many times. The chain has TRBV27 and TRBJ2-3; the match to TRBD2 covers 7 bases. CDR3 length: 13 amino acids. V lost 4 bases, J lost 4 bases, and 2 bases stayed unmatched. Germline CDR1 is MNHEY and CDR2 is SMNVEV (reference sequence). The DNA of the CDR3 is TGTGCCAGCAGTTGGGGGGGGTCAGATACGCAGTATTTT. Amino acids: CASSWGGSDTQYF.

In this sample, this clonotype turned up a few times. The chain joins TRBV4-3 to TRBJ2-1; 7 nucleotides line up with TRBD2. The CDR3 is made up of 16 amino acids. Germline CDR1 is LGHNA and CDR2 is YSLEER. Germline trimming cut 0 bases from V and 2 bases from J; bases unmatched to any gene: 4. CDR3: CASSQDLAEPYNEQFF. CDR3 nucleotides: TGCGCCAGCAGCCAAGATCTAGCGGAGCCCTACAATGAGCAGTTCTTC.

This clonotype was seen a handful of times. V usage is TRBV12-3 or TRBV12-4 and J usage is TRBJ2-7; 10 nucleotides agree with TRBD2. CDR3 size: 14 residues. With V trimmed by 7 bases and J by 2 bases, 5 bases remained unmatched. The DNA for the CDR3 is TGTGCCAGCACCCCAGCGGGAGGGACCTACGAGCAGTACTTC. The encoded protein is CASTPAGGTYEQYF.

The rearrangement links TRBV7-9 to TRBJ2-2, with 7 bases identical to TRBD2. This CDR3 is built from 14 residues. Trimming took 5 bases from V and 3 from J; bases not matched to a gene: 3. Germline V gives CDR1 SEHNR, CDR2 FQNEAQ (reference sequence). The CDR3 nucleotides are TGTGCCAGCAGCCCAACTAGCGACACCGGGGAGCTGTTTTTT. Protein sequence: CASSPTSDTGELFF.

This clonotype was observed many times. V usage is TRBV7-2 and J usage is TRBJ2-1, with D possibly being TRBD1 or TRBD2 (5 bases each). The CDR3 contains 15 residues. V lost 5 bases, J lost 2 bases, and 13 bases lay in between. Germline CDR1 SGHTA, CDR2 FQGNSA. CDR3: CASSPATGPYNEQFF. The CDR3 region has the DNA TGTGCCAGCAGCCCGGCGACGGGGCCCTACAATGAGCAGTTCTTC.

Ten or more counts support this clonotype. The rearrangement joins TRBV5-1 to TRBJ1-5; 7 positions match TRBD1. Germline CDR1 reads SGHRS; CDR2 reads YFSETQ. V shed 3 bases, J shed 10 bases, and the junction held 19 bases outside the gene matches. The CDR3 is 17 amino acids. CDR3 DNA sequence: TGCGCCAGCAGCTGGCGGTCGAGGAGGGGGCAAGGTTGCCCCCAGCATTTT. Protein: CASSWRSRRGQGCPQHF. The whole variable domain, remainder taken from reference TRBV5-1 and TRBJ1-5, is KAGVTQTPRYLIKTRGQQVTLSCSPISGHRSVSWYQQTPGQGLQFLFEYFSETQRNKGNFPGRFSGRQFSNSRSEMNVSTLELGDSALYLCASSWRSRRGQGCPQHFGDGTRLSIL.